The TCR beta chain under discussion was sequenced for a study of PD-1 blockade in classical Hodgkin lymphoma. Points from the study as a whole: Patients who responded completely had about the same baseline diversity as newly diagnosed patients. Reports indicated that newly diagnosed patients had lower baseline TCR diversity than healthy donors did.

Sequencing used immunoSEQ multiplex PCR; TCRdb keeps in-frame clones, though not all of them. Found here are about 20,000 clones, about 80% of them singletons; the top ten hold approximately 44%. The CDR3 covers 10 residues. V lost 4 bases, J lost 4 bases, and 4 bases lay in between. Looked up from germline, CDR1 is SQVTM and CDR2 is ANQGSEA. About this clone itself: The antigen remains unidentified.

Following autologous stem cell transplantation, relapse occurred in every patient, and exposure to brentuximab vedotin varied. The source material was peripheral blood mononuclear cells (PBMCs), sampled before the second cycle of nivolumab. The source of this sequence is a human donor with classical Hodgkin lymphoma. The chain carries TRBV29-1 and TRBJ2-5; no reliable D call. The DNA of the CDR3 is TGCAGCGTTGGGACAGAGACCCAGTACTTC. This gives the protein CSVGTETQYF.